This T cell receptor beta chain originates from a study of blood T cell repertoires in COVID-19. On the study more broadly: T cells, B-cell-depleted T cells, or PBMCs supplied cDNA or gDNA.

The authors' processing: Amplification of reference gene primers provided the estimated nucleated cell counts. Profiling relied on immunoSEQ multiplex PCR, and the TCRdb table lists in-frame clones only, not all of them. V and J calls and clone size follow that table, whereas D and trimming were derived from the DNA. The sample has some 300,000 clones, about 88% seen once. Germline V lookup: CDR1 SNHLY, CDR2 FYNNEI. Trimming removed 7 bases from V and 6 bases from J, with 18 bases in between. The CDR3 has 14 residues. The origin of this receptor is a woman aged 60 to 75 in a cohort exposed to, infected with or recovered from COVID-19 (not recorded which). The V gene is TRBV2, the J gene TRBJ1-1; D is possibly TRBD1 (5 bases). The sequencing input was PBMCs or T cells enriched from blood (not recorded which). CDR3 region: CASTLPVQGSEAFF. The CDR3 DNA reads as TGTGCCAGCACCCTCCCAGTCCAGGGTTCTGAAGCTTTCTTT.